This T cell receptor (beta chain) was captured in a study of early T cells in non-severe SARS-CoV-2 infection (dated by TCRdb to the early 2020s). About the study as a whole: Because TCR sequencing was done on bulk RNA from unsorted whole blood, the alpha and beta chains could not be paired. Broader findings and caveats from the paper: Matching against VDJdb was skewed toward anti-spike CD8 responses, likely underestimated virus-specific expansions, and missed private and CD4 specificities.

This clonotype was observed many times. The target of this receptor is not known. No clone much larger than this one lies a single base away; base qualities are absent. The study was a case-control design nested within a healthcare worker cohort in London, UK, with weekly nasopharyngeal swab PCR tests and blood sampling. Healthcare workers were enrolled in the week of the UK lockdown, from 23 to 31 March 2020, and were followed every week for up to roughly 16 weeks. V and J are truncated by 4 bases and 0 bases respectively, leaving an intervening sequence of 7 bases. The CDR3 spans 13 residues, from the cysteine through the phenylalanine. The entry retains the CDR3 DNA only, 39 bases that are in frame from base 1. The germline V gene (reference sequence) yields DFQATT for CDR1 and SNEGSKA for CDR2. Library creation used 5' RACE. The sequencer listed for this sample is NextSeq 500. In the TCR library protocol, unique molecular identifiers were attached to individual cDNA molecules to correct for PCR bias and sequencing error. Both TCR alpha and beta chains were sequenced, and tight co-correlation was observed between alpha and beta sequence abundances in each sample. Per the original workflow: V gene, J gene and CDR3 annotation of TCR sequences was performed with Decombinator V4. TCRs were defined as expanded if a significant change between any two time points was detected under a Poisson model with p below 0.0001. Abundances of TCRs were expressed as counts per million after normalisation to the total number of TCRs sequenced in each sample. MAIT TCRs were defined by TRAV1-2 paired with TRAJ12, TRAJ20 or TRAJ33, and iNKT TCRs by TRAV10 paired with TRAJ18. VDJdb, accessed 1 November 2021, was searched for CMV, EBV and SARS-CoV-2 annotated TCRs, with TCRs annotated for multiple antigens excluded. In-frame beta chains were kept once TCRdb had trimmed the public reads at Q25 with fastp and called clones with MiXCR. Every entry covers one CDR3 protein and lists the most common genes and DNA from its rows. For this entry, the V and J calls and clone size follow TCRdb and not the study's own pipeline. This sample is represented by around 46,000 distinct CDR3 sequences; 5% to 5.5% of them were singletons. The ten largest clones represent roughly 5.4% of the sample.

The chain couples TRBV20-1 to TRBJ1-5; a tentative D match to TRBD1 spans 5 bases. This clonotype originated in an adult who was a healthcare worker with PCR-confirmed SARS-CoV-2 infection or an uninfected control (not recorded which). The material sequenced was whole blood, taken at baseline. The nucleotide sequence reads TGCAGTGCTACCAGGGATAGCAATCAGCCCCAGCATTTT. This translates into CSATRDSNQPQHF.